This T cell receptor beta chain was profiled in a study of post-analysis software for immune sequencing data. Study at large: There were relapsing-remitting, secondary progressive and progressive-relapsing multiple sclerosis among the disease courses included.

The TCR beta cDNA libraries contained unique molecular identifiers. The T cell input of roughly 0.9 to 11 million gave around 450,000 cDNA molecules. TCRdb re-analysed the PCR reads in MiXCR, keeping a single row per CDR3 protein. Of some 500,000 distinct CDR3 sequences detected, around 40% appear once; the ten largest clones hold about 12%. Study results and limitations: Under the F measure, samples that were prepared in one batch clustered strongly together. Higher frequency in patients than in controls was seen for five TRBV segments, with TRBV5-6, TRBV5-1 and TRBV20-1 among them.

In the case of this clonotype: Antigen unknown.

The CDR3 extends over 15 amino acids. The V gene's germline CDR1 is SGHRS and CDR2 YFSETQ. Trimming cost V 4 bases and J 5 bases; bases outside gene matches: 9. Sequenced input: blood. V gene TRBV5-1 combines with J gene TRBJ1-1; 9 nucleotides align to TRBD1. This TCR was sampled from a girl aged 5 to 17 with multiple sclerosis. CDR3 sequence reads: CASSKKTGGSTEAFF. CDR3 nucleotide sequence: TGCGCCAGCAGCAAGAAAACAGGGGGCTCAACTGAAGCTTTCTTT. Complete variable domain (other parts from reference TRBV5-1 and TRBJ1-1): KAGVTQTPRYLIKTRGQQVTLSCSPISGHRSVSWYQQTPGQGLQFLFEYFSETQRNKGNFPGRFSGRQFSNSRSEMNVSTLELGDSALYLCASSKKTGGSTEAFFGQGTRLTVV.